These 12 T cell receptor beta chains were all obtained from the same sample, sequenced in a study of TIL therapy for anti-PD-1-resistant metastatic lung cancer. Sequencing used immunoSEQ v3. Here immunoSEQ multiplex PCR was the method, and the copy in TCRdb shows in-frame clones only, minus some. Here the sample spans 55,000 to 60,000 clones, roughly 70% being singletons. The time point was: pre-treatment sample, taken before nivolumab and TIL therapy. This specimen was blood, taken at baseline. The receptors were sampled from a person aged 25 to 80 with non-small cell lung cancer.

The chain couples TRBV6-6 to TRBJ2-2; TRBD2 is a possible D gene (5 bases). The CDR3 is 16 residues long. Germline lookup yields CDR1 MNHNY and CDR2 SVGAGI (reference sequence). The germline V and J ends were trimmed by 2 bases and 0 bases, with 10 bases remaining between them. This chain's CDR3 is CASSYGSTANTGELFF. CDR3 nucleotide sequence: TGTGCCAGCAGTTACGGGAGCACCGCGAACACCGGGGAGCTGTTTTTT.

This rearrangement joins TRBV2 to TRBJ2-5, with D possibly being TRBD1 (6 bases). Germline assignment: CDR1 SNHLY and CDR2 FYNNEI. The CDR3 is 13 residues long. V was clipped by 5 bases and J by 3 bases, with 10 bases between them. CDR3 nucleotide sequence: TGTGCCAGCAGTCTCCAGGGGAAAGAGACCCAGTACTTC. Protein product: CASSLQGKETQYF.

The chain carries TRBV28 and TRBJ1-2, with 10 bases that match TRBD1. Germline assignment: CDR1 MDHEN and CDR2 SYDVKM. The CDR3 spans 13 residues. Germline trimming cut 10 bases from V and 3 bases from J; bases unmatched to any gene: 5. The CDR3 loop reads CAIRGTGDYGYTF. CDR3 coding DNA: TGTGCCATCCGCGGGACAGGGGACTATGGCTACACCTTC.

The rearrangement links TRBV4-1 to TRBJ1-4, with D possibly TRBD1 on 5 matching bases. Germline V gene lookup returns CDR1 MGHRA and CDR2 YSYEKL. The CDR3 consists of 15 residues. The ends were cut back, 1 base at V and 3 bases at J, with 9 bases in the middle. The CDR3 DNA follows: TGCGCCAGCAGCCAAGTCGGGGGGGCTAATGAAAAACTGTTTTTT. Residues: CASSQVGGANEKLFF.

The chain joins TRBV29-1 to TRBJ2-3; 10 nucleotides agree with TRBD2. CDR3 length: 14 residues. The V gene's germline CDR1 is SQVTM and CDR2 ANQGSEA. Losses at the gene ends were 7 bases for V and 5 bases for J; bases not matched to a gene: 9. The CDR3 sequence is CSATSGGVGDTQYF. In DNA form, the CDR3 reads TGCAGCGCTACCAGCGGGGGGGTAGGAGATACGCAGTATTTT.

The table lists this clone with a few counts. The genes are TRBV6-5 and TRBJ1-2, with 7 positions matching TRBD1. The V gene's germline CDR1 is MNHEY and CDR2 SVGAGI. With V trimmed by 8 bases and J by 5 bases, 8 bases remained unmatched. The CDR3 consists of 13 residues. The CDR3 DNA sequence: TGTGCCAGCCAGACAGGGCCTGGGTATGGCTACACCTTC. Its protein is CASQTGPGYGYTF.

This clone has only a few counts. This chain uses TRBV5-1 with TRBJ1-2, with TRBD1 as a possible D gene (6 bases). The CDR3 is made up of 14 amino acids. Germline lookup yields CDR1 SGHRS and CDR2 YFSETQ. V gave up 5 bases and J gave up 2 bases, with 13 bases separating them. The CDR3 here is CASRDAQGNYGYTF. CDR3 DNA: TGCGCCAGCAGGGACGCACAGGGAAACTATGGCTACACCTTC.

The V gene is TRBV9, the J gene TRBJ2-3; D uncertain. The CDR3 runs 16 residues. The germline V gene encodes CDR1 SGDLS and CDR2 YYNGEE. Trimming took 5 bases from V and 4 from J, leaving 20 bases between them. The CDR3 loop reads CASSPRLLLLPDTQYF. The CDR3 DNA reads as TGTGCCAGCAGTCCACGCTTGTTGCTTCTCCCAGATACGCAGTATTTT.

The DNA of the CDR3 is TGCGCCAGCAGTGCGGCGGGGGGGGACATTGGCTACACCTTC. The encoded protein is CASSAAGGDIGYTF. V gene TRBV5-1 combines with J gene TRBJ1-2; possible D gene TRBD1, 6 bases. The CDR3 consists of 14 residues. V was trimmed by 5 bases and J by 7 bases, leaving 18 bases between them. Germline V gene data show CDR1 as SGHRS and CDR2 as YFSETQ.

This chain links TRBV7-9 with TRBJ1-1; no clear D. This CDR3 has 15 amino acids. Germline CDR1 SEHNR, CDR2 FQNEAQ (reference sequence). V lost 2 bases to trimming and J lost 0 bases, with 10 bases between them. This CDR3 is CASSLSSVMNTEAFF. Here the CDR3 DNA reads TGTGCCAGCAGCTTAAGCTCCGTTATGAACACTGAAGCTTTCTTT.

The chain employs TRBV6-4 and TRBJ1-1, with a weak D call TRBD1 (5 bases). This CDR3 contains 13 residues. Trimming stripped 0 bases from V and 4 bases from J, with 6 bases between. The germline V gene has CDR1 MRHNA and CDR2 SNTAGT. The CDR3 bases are TGTGCCAGCAGTGACTCGGGGGGCACTGAAGCTTTCTTT. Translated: CASSDSGGTEAFF.

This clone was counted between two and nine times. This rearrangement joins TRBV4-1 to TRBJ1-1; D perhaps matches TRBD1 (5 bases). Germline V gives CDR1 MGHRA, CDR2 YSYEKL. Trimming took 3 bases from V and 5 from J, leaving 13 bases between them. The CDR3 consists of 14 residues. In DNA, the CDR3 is TGCGCCAGCAGCCAGACGCAGGGACGGACTGAAGCTTTCTTT. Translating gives CASSQTQGRTEAFF.